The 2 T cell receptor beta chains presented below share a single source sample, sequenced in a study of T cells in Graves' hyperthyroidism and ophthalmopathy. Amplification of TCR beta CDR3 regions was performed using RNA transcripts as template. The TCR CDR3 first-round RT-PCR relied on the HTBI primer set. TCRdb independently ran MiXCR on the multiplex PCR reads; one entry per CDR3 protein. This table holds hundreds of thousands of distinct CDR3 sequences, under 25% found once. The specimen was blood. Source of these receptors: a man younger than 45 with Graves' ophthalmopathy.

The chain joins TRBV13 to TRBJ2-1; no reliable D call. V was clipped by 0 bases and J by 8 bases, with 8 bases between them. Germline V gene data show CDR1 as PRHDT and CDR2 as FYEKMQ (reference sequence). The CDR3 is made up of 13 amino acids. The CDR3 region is CASSLGSRDEQFF. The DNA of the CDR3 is TGTGCCAGCAGCTTAGGTTCTAGGGATGAGCAGTTCTTC.

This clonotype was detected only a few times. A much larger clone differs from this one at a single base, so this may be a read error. As DNA, the CDR3 is TGCGCCAGCAGCCCCACGGGACGGGGGATTAATGAGCAGTTCTTC. As protein: CASSPTGRGINEQFF. The chain employs TRBV5-1 and TRBJ2-1; TRBD2 is a possible D gene (6 bases). The CDR3 is 15 residues long. Germline V gives CDR1 SGHRS, CDR2 YFSETQ. V dropped 4 bases and J dropped 7 bases, with 18 bases sitting between them.